This is a list of T cell receptor beta chains from one sample in a study of blood T cell repertoires in COVID-19. The table came from immunoSEQ multiplex PCR; TCRdb's copy has only in-frame clones and leaves some out. The data hold around 62,000 clones, with 88% observed a single time. The specimen sequenced was PBMCs or T cells enriched from blood (not recorded which). These receptors were collected from a woman between 35 and 50 years old who had recovered from COVID-19. The conserved cysteine and the conserved F or W are not part of the CDR3 here. The order of the fields is D gene, J gene, V gene, CDR3 protein. D genes are given only for firm matches.

NA TRBJ2-2 TRBV7-9 ASSRAVANTGELF
NA TRBJ1-6 TRBV11-2 ASSFNRAGPGEPLH
NA TRBJ2-1 TRBV7-3 ASSRQGGDEQF
NA TRBJ1-1 TRBV2 ASSDHSLTF
TRBD2 TRBJ2-1 TRBV4-1 ASSQRWLAEGNEQF
NA TRBJ2-3 TRBV19 ASSFTGADTQY
NA TRBJ2-5 TRBV6-2/TRBV6-3 ASSLGQYQETQY
NA TRBJ2-2 TRBV9 ASSPGSSTVGTGELF
NA TRBJ1-2 TRBV19 ASSMKLSERAWHPYGYT
TRBD2 TRBJ2-5 TRBV7-9 ASSLWTSGQQETQY
NA TRBJ2-1 TRBV11-2 ASSWGDFSYNEQF
NA TRBJ1-1 TRBV9 ASSEDLNTEAF
TRBD2 TRBJ2-2 TRBV24-1 ATSDPRTSGGDQTNTGELF
TRBD2 TRBJ2-5 TRBV24-1 ATSDRQRGAAQY
NA TRBJ2-7 TRBV9 ASSVAFGGEQY
TRBD1 TRBJ2-7 TRBV11-2 ASSSLQGFYEQY
TRBD1 TRBJ2-1 TRBV3-1/TRBV3-2 ASSQDPGQGAEEQF
TRBD2 TRBJ2-1 TRBV28 ASSLGLAAINEQF
NA TRBJ1-6 TRBV4-2 ASSQEIGGNSPLH
NA TRBJ1-1 TRBV11-2 ASSISVARNRAF
NA TRBJ2-7 TRBV3-1/TRBV3-2 ASSRDTTYEQY
TRBD1 TRBJ2-2 TRBV11-3 ASSSGQATGELF
NA TRBJ2-7 TRBV3-1/TRBV3-2 ASSQDQGGALASSYEQY
NA TRBJ1-5 TRBV27 ASSSTVYGALPQH
NA TRBJ1-2 TRBV19 ASSIETGTYGYT
NA TRBJ1-1 TRBV5-1 ASSFAQGNTEAF
TRBD1 TRBJ2-1 TRBV3-1/TRBV3-2 ASSPGQNYNEQF
TRBD1 TRBJ2-2 TRBV6-5 ASLDRGRTGELF
NA TRBJ1-2 TRBV11-2 ASSSEGNGYT
NA TRBJ1-6 TRBV2 ASSSGVSPLH
NA TRBJ1-5 TRBV28 ASSLGQVGGQPQH
TRBD2 TRBJ2-3 TRBV11-3 ASSLVSGGPDTQY
NA TRBJ1-6 TRBV11-3 ASQNQANNSPLH
TRBD2 TRBJ2-5 TRBV6-1 ASSEGLLAGGGQETQY
NA TRBJ1-1 TRBV5-6 ATGIRGLEFAEAF
NA TRBJ2-2 TRBV19 ASSIPGDFTGELF
NA TRBJ2-7 TRBV11-3 ASSPPPPSLGRLYEQY
TRBD2 TRBJ2-4 TRBV9 ASSVGVGRDIQY
NA TRBJ2-1 TRBV6-1 ASSPHNEQF
TRBD2 TRBJ2-3 TRBV25-1 ASSLSSGGTDTQY
NA TRBJ1-1 TRBV19 ASSVSGRYTEAF
NA TRBJ1-2 TRBV12-2 ASRWRPPRQGASGYT
TRBD1 TRBJ1-1 TRBV27 ASSSGQGSWRGTEAF
NA TRBJ1-1 TRBV5-4 ASSLGSGFMTEAF
TRBD1 TRBJ1-5 TRBV14 AIWDRGPNQPQH
NA TRBJ1-2 TRBV6-5 ASMQSNYGYT
NA TRBJ1-6 TRBV7-9 ASSLEQYNSPLH
NA TRBJ2-1 TRBV27 ASSFSDLNNEQF
TRBD1 TRBJ2-3 TRBV7-9 ASSPGQGGGTDTQY
TRBD2 TRBJ2-1 TRBV10-1 APGTREYNEQF
NA TRBJ1-1 TRBV4-2 ASSHNVRGDTEAF
NA TRBJ1-1 TRBV5-1 ASHSLLGGNTEAF
TRBD1 TRBJ1-4 TRBV18 ASSPRQGANEKLF
TRBD2 TRBJ2-2 TRBV4-2 ASNLRTSGGAIDTGELF